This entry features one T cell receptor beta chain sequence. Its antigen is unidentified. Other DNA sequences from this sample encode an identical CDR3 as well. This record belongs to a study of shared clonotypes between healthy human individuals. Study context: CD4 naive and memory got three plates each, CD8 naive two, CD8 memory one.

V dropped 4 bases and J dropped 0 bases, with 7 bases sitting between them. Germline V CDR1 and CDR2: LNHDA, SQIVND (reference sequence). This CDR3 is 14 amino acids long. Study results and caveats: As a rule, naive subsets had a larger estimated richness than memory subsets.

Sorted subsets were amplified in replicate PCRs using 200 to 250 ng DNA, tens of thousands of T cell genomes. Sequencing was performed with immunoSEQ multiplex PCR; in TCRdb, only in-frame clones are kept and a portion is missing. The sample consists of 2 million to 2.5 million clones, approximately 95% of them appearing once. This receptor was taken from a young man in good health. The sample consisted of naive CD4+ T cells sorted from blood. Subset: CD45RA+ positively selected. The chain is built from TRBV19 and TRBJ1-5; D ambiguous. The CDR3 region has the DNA TGTGCCAGTAGTAAGGAATATAGCAATCAGCCCCAGCATTTT. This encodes CASSKEYSNQPQHF.